A single sample is the source of the 18 T cell receptor beta chains below, sequenced in a study of blood T cells in healthy people across ages. Through a sample-barcoded 5' primer and a J-beta primer mix, a second PCR was run for roughly 6 to 11 cycles. TCRdb ran MiXCR on the 5' RACE reads and lists one entry per CDR3 protein. The table lists about 670,000 distinct CDR3 sequences, 40% to 45% of them singletons, with roughly 30% in the top ten. Specimen: blood. All receptors come from an elderly man in good health.

This clonotype showed up just a few times. CDR3 amino acids: CASRPTGGNSPLHF. Here the CDR3 DNA reads TGTGCCAGCAGGCCGACAGGGGGCAATTCACCCCTCCACTTT. The chain recombines TRBV6-6 with TRBJ1-6; 10 bases map to TRBD1. V lost 6 bases, J lost 7 bases, and 3 bases stayed unmatched. There are 14 residues in the CDR3. In germline, CDR1 is MNHNY, CDR2 SVGAGI (reference sequence).

This clonotype was found a few times. The rearrangement links TRBV5-1 to TRBJ2-5; 10 bases match TRBD2. The CDR3 length is 15 residues. J was trimmed by 5 bases and V by 4 bases; bases with no gene match: 8. Germline values: CDR1 SGHRS, CDR2 YFSETQ. This CDR3 reads CASSDTGTSVETQYF. CDR3 DNA: TGCGCCAGCAGCGACACCGGGACTAGCGTTGAGACCCAGTACTTC.

The chain links TRBV7-9 to TRBJ2-5; D is perhaps TRBD1 or TRBD2 (6 bases each). The J call may be incorrect, as the DNA end agrees better with TRBJ2-7. This CDR3 contains 15 residues. The germline CDR1 and CDR2 sequences are SEHNR and FQNEAQ (reference sequence). CDR3 region: CASSRGDGNVYEQYF. The CDR3, as DNA: TGTGCCAGCAGCAGGGGGGACGGCAACGTCTACGAGCAGTACTTC.

This clonotype was detected only a few times. J is TRBJ1-1 and V is TRBV12-3 or TRBV12-4; 9 positions agree with TRBD1. The CDR3 runs 19 residues. V was pared by 3 bases and J by 4 bases, with 18 bases of the junction left unmatched. This CDR3 is CASSFRSGTGFIRGTEAFF. CDR3 DNA sequence: TGTGCCAGCAGTTTTAGGTCCGGGACAGGGTTTATTCGTGGCACTGAAGCTTTCTTT.

The rearrangement links TRBV12-3 or TRBV12-4 to TRBJ1-1; D unresolved. The CDR3 runs 14 residues. Trimming pared 1 base from V and 1 base from J, leaving 7 bases between. The CDR3 DNA reads as TGTGCCAGCAGTTTAGGCGAATCGAACACTGAAGCTTTCTTT. Its translation: CASSLGESNTEAFF.

The rearrangement uses TRBV9 and TRBJ2-3; 7 bases match TRBD2. CDR3 length equals 18 residues. CDR1 and CDR2 from the germline V gene are SGDLS and YYNGEE. V shed 2 bases, J shed 0 bases, and the junction held 12 bases outside the gene matches. Written as DNA, the CDR3 is TGTGCCAGCAGCGTTTCAATAGGCGGGAGATCTAGCACAGATACGCAGTATTTT. Encoded protein: CASSVSIGGRSSTDTQYF.

This clonotype was detected only a few times. The chain combines TRBV2 with TRBJ2-1; weak D call: TRBD1 (5 bases). Trimming removed 6 bases at V and 5 bases at J, with 17 bases between. From germline, CDR1 is SNHLY and CDR2 FYNNEI. This CDR3 has 15 residues. The CDR3 here is CASSPDSTLNNEQFF. In DNA, the CDR3 is TGTGCCAGCAGCCCTGACAGCACCCTAAACAATGAGCAGTTCTTC.

The sample holds a few counts of this clonotype. V usage is TRBV19 and J usage is TRBJ2-7, with no clear D. The J call may be wrong; the DNA end is better matched by TRBJ2-5. From germline, CDR1 is LNHDA and CDR2 SQIVND (reference sequence). The CDR3 runs to 13 residues. The CDR3 DNA sequence: TGTGCCAGTAGTCTAAAGCGCCAAGAGACCCAGTACTTC. Protein sequence: CASSLKRQETQYF.

The chain combines TRBV9 with TRBJ2-3; 8 positions match TRBD1. CDR3 length: 14 residues. V shed 3 bases and J 3 bases; nucleotides not matched to a gene: 3. Germline assignment: CDR1 SGDLS and CDR2 YYNGEE. In DNA, the CDR3 is TGTGCCAGCAGCGCCAGGACAGGGACAGATACGCAGTATTTT. Its protein is CASSARTGTDTQYF.

In regard to this clonotype: The germline gene is not matched at one end of the junction; a read error may be the cause. This rearrangement joins TRBV6-6 to TRBJ1-2; the D is unclear. Germline V CDR1 and CDR2: MNHNY, SVGAGI (reference sequence). This CDR3 region has 15 residues. The CDR3 sequence is CASSYSETLSYGCTF. In DNA, the CDR3 is TGTGCCAGCAGTTACTCCGAGACACTTAGCTATGGCTGCACCTTC.

This rearrangement joins TRBV20-1 to TRBJ2-3, with 13 nucleotides matching TRBD2. Per the germline V gene, CDR1 is DFQATT and CDR2 is SNEGSKA (reference sequence). This CDR3 region has 17 residues. With 0 bases clipped from V and 7 bases from J, the junction kept 10 bases outside the gene matches. The CDR3 loop reads CSARDSSGLAGHNTQYF. CDR3 in DNA: TGCAGTGCTAGAGATTCCTCGGGACTAGCGGGACATAATACGCAGTATTTT.

This clonotype was observed a handful of times. The chain carries TRBV9 and TRBJ2-3; TRBD1 might be the D (6 bases). The V gene lost 3 bases and the J gene lost 3 bases, with 11 bases spanning the gap. Germline lookup yields CDR1 SGDLS and CDR2 YYNGEE. The CDR3 consists of 14 residues. DNA for the CDR3: TGTGCCAGCAGCGACAGGGTTCAAACAGATACGCAGTATTTT. Translation gives CASSDRVQTDTQYF.

This clonotype has just a few counts. The chain links TRBV7-2 to TRBJ2-5; D ambiguous. Germline CDR1 is SGHTA and CDR2 is FQGNSA. The CDR3 has 13 amino acids. Between the trimmed V and J ends, which lost 3 bases and 11 bases, there was a span of 16 bases. CDR3 DNA: TGTGCCAGCAGCTTCATCACCCCCAATGAGCAGTACTTC. As protein: CASSFITPNEQYF.

This clonotype has more than one count but fewer than ten. This chain connects TRBV6-2 or TRBV6-3 to TRBJ1-6; tentative D call: TRBD1 (6 bases). CDR3 size: 16 residues. Germline CDR1 reads MNHEY; CDR2 reads SVGEGT. V was shortened by 6 bases and J by 8 bases, with 20 bases between the two germline ends. The CDR3 protein is CASSRTRTATHSPLHF. DNA for the CDR3: TGTGCCAGCAGCCGCACCCGGACAGCAACTCATTCACCCCTCCACTTT.

The rearrangement links TRBV6-5 to TRBJ2-2; unclear D gene. The V end lost 0 bases, the J end lost 6 bases, and 14 bases lay between the germline ends. CDR3 length equals 16 residues. CDR1 MNHEY and CDR2 SVGAGI come from the germline V gene. The CDR3 DNA reads TGTGCCAGCAGTTACTCGAATTACGGCGCCCCCGGGGAGCTGTTTTTT. Translated, it gives CASSYSNYGAPGELFF.

CDR3 nucleotides: TGCAGCGTTGAAGGGGGGGACAGGGTGAAGGACAATGAGCAGTTCTTC. Encoded protein: CSVEGGDRVKDNEQFF. The chain joins TRBV29-1 to TRBJ2-1; 9 positions match TRBD1. Germline V CDR1 and CDR2: SQVTM, ANQGSEA. Trimming removed 1 base from V and 5 bases from J; junction bases left unmatched: 9. The CDR3 sequence is 16 residues long.

The table lists this clonotype with a few counts. The rearrangement uses TRBV6-5 and TRBJ2-7; maybe TRBD1 (5 bases). The germline CDR1 and CDR2 sequences are MNHEY and SVGAGI. Trimming removed 6 bases from V and 5 bases from J, with 11 bases in between. CDR3 length: 12 amino acids. The CDR3 sequence: CASRRTTDEQYF. Written as DNA, the CDR3 is TGTGCCAGCAGAAGGACAACCGACGAGCAGTACTTC.

This clonotype was seen more than once but under ten times. The J gene is TRBJ2-7, the V gene TRBV6-5, with 7 bases matching TRBD1. The germline gives CDR1 MNHEY, CDR2 SVGAGI. The V and J ends lost 4 bases and 0 bases, in that order; junction bases with no gene match: 6. This CDR3 region has 15 residues. CDR3 sequence (DNA): TGTGCCAGCAGTTTCACAAGGGACAGCTCCTACGAGCAGTACTTC. Its translation is CASSFTRDSSYEQYF.